Sequencing of this TCR beta chain was carried out in a study of CD8 T cells in ankylosing spondylitis. Study findings and constraints: Made up of about eight highly homologous variants, a TCR beta motif appeared characteristic of ankylosing spondylitis blood.

Quantitative molecular-barcoded 5'-RACE generated the TCR beta libraries. TCRdb reprocessed the 5' RACE reads with MiXCR, giving one entry per CDR3 protein. The data contain under 150,000 distinct CDR3 sequences, 8% to 9% of them singletons. A remark on this clonotype: Its antigen is not known.

Sequenced sample: synovial fluid, either unsorted or a sorted T cell fraction (not recorded which). This TCR derives from a male donor with ankylosing spondylitis.

CDR3 amino acids: CASSHTAGNSPLHF. The CDR3 DNA follows: TGTGCCAGCAGTCACACCGCAGGCAATTCACCCCTCCACTTT. The chain recombines TRBV6-5 with TRBJ1-6; D is unclear. This CDR3 has 14 residues. V lost 5 bases, J lost 7 bases, and 12 bases lay in between. Germline V gene sequence: CDR1 MNHEY, CDR2 SVGAGI.